Presented here are 4 T cell receptor beta chains from one specimen sequenced in a study of breast tumors, draining lymph nodes, adjacent tissues. The lymph nodes were axillary draining lymph nodes from breast cancer patients. TCRdb re-derived calls from the multiplex PCR reads in MiXCR, one entry per CDR3 protein. The profile covers some 120,000 distinct CDR3 sequences, with around 20% appearing a single time and about 2.2% taken by the ten largest. The specimen sequenced was axillary lymph node tissue. The receptors derive from a female donor with breast cancer. Some clones in this sample may be carry-over from other donors' samples.

This clonotype was observed many times. This sequence joins TRBV2 and TRBJ2-2; the D gene is possibly TRBD1 (6 bases). The CDR3 is 13 residues long. The V end was cut by 4 bases, the J end by 5 bases, with 8 bases between. CDR1 is SNHLY and CDR2 is FYNNEI in the germline V gene. The CDR3 loop is CASSGQGTGELFF. The CDR3 bases are TGTGCCAGCAGTGGGCAGGGGACCGGGGAGCTGTTTTTT.

This chain links TRBV3-1 with TRBJ1-2, with 7 bases that match TRBD1. V lost 1 base and J lost 4; bases outside the gene matches: 3. Germline V gives CDR1 LGHDT, CDR2 YNNKEL (reference sequence). The CDR3 sequence is 14 residues long. As DNA, the CDR3 is TGTGCCAGCAGCCAAGGACAGGGTATCTATGGCTACACCTTC. Translating gives CASSQGQGIYGYTF.

In its sample, this clonotype was seen many times. J is TRBJ2-3 and V is TRBV4-2; D call uncertain. CDR1 is LGHNA and CDR2 is YNFKEQ in the germline V gene. Trimming shortened V by 1 base and J by 0 bases, and 8 bases separated the two germline ends. The CDR3 is 15 residues long. The DNA of the CDR3 is TGTGCCAGCAGCCAAGGCGGAACTAGCACAGATACGCAGTATTTT. Its protein is CASSQGGTSTDTQYF.

There are a few counts of this clonotype. The CDR3: CASSVAGQINEKLFF. Here the CDR3 DNA reads TGTGCCAGCAGCGTAGCTGGGCAGATTAATGAAAAACTGTTTTTT. The chain carries TRBV9 and TRBJ1-4, with D uncertain. Looked up from germline, CDR1 is SGDLS and CDR2 is YYNGEE. CDR3 size: 15 residues. V gave up 0 bases and J gave up 4 bases, with 10 bases separating them. Full variable domain (remainder filled in from reference TRBV9 and TRBJ1-4): DSGVTQTPKHLITATGQRVTLRCSPRSGDLSVYWYQQSLDQGLQFLIQYYNGEERAKGNILERFSAQQFPDLHSELNLSSLELGDSALYFCASSVAGQINEKLFFGSGTQLSVL.